This entry is about one TCR beta chain. Original processing notes: Reference gene primers were amplified, and this amplification served to estimate nucleated cell counts. TCRdb keeps only in-frame clones here, not all; method: immunoSEQ multiplex PCR. V and J calls and clone size follow that table, whereas D and trimming were derived from the DNA. The data show approximately 46,000 clones, 82% seen once. CDR3 length: 18 residues. The germline gives CDR1 SGDLS, CDR2 YYNGEE. The trim removed 1 base at V and 5 bases at J, leaving 11 bases unmatched. This specimen comes from a study of blood T cell repertoires in COVID-19. Study in general: COVID-19 samples collected from the United States, Italy and Spain covered acute and convalescent phases.

The chain links TRBV9 to TRBJ2-3; 12 bases are shared with TRBD1. The source is a woman in her 70s with acute or convalescent COVID-19. Sequences were obtained from peripheral blood. The CDR3 here is CASSVSPLGQGAIDTQYF. In DNA form, the CDR3 reads TGTGCCAGCAGCGTAAGTCCCTTGGGACAGGGGGCGATAGATACGCAGTATTTT.